One T cell receptor (beta chain) is described in this entry. Its cognate antigen is unknown. The CDR3 end lies 3 residues beyond the end of the read and is filled in from the germline J gene. The protocol was immunoSEQ multiplex PCR, while the TCRdb copy is restricted to in-frame clones and leaves out a portion. This listing includes about 39,000 clones. This sample was included in a study of T cells in women clearing cervical HPV infection. At the level of the study: Control women cleared a single incident HPV16 infection within 12 months. Cases' blood sampling followed lesion detection by median around 150 days (90 to 200). Study-wide results and limits: CIN3+ cases had significantly higher TCR richness than controls; evenness did not differ. T-cell numbers per sample were unknown and may explain richness differences.

This CDR3 region has 11 residues. Between the trimmed V and J ends, which lost 10 bases and 3 bases, there was a span of 10 bases. Per germline, CDR1 SEHNR and CDR2 FQNEAQ (reference sequence). This receptor was taken from a woman aged 18 to 75 with a cervical HPV16 infection that either progressed to CIN3+ or cleared (not recorded which). The sequenced sample consisted of blood buffy coat. The rearrangement joins TRBV7-9 to TRBJ2-7; possibly TRBD2 for D (5 bases). CDR3 bases read: TGTGCCACCTCAGGAGGCTACGAG. Protein: CATSGGYE. The full CDR3 protein reads CATSGGYEQYF. The full variable domain, rest sourced from reference TRBV7-9 and TRBJ2-7, is DTGVSQNPRHKITKRGQNVTFRCDPISEHNRLYWYRQTLGQGPEFLTYFQNEAQLEKSRLLSDRFSAERPKGSFSTLEIQRTEQGDSAMYLCATSGGYEQYFGPGTRLTVT.